This TCR beta chain was recorded in a study of cytotoxic CD8 clonotypes in ibrutinib-treated CLL. Cryopreserved PBMCs provided around 2.2 micrograms of genomic DNA for the TCR beta libraries. A word on this clone: Its specificity is unknown.

The assay was immunoSEQ multiplex PCR, and TCRdb's table has in-frame clones only and misses some. The sample lists around 91,000 clones; 85% to 90% were seen once. Findings and caveats of the study: In comparison with age-matched healthy donors, baseline clonality was higher and tracked circulating CD8+ T-cell counts. A rise in clonality was seen at ibrutinib response, and a fall back toward baseline was seen at progression.

This CDR3 spans 18 amino acids. Losses at the gene ends were 1 base for V and 10 bases for J; bases not matched to a gene: 18. The germline gives CDR1 SGHTA, CDR2 FQGTGA. The sequence was obtained from a human donor with chronic lymphocytic leukemia. This chain links TRBV7-3 with TRBJ2-3; TRBD2 aligns across 9 bases. The material was PBMCs, obtained before ibrutinib treatment. The CDR3 loop is CASSLNPMGASGTLSQYF. As DNA, the CDR3 is TGTGCCAGCAGCTTAAATCCGATGGGGGCTAGCGGGACCCTGTCGCAGTATTTT.